A selection of T cell receptor beta chains follows, all from one sample in a study of lymphopenia after photon versus proton radiotherapy. The repertoire was sequenced with immunoSEQ multiplex PCR; TCRdb's copy has only in-frame clones and lacks some. The sample lists around 62,000 clones; about 88% were seen once. This material consisted of peripheral blood, taken from a patient treated with proton-based radiotherapy. All receptors come from a man aged 55 to 69 with pancreatic cancer. Both conserved end residues are part of each CDR3.

j_call	v_call	cdr3_aa
TRBJ2-1	TRBV29-1	CSVNPGTRDYNEQFF
TRBJ1-3	TRBV27	CASRPQGGNTIYF
TRBJ1-2	TRBV5-4	CASSLAGAGNYGYTF
TRBJ2-5	TRBV20-1	CSGLHQETQYF
TRBJ2-2	TRBV4-3	CASSQEWGVDTGELFF
TRBJ2-5	TRBV27	CASSAGLPLRGETQYF
TRBJ2-7	TRBV21-1	CASSTTYEQYF
TRBJ2-7	TRBV5-1	CASSPLQGAGEYEQYF
TRBJ1-1	TRBV12-2	CASPRRNTEAFF
TRBJ2-1	TRBV5-5	CASSLGDRVLLEQFF